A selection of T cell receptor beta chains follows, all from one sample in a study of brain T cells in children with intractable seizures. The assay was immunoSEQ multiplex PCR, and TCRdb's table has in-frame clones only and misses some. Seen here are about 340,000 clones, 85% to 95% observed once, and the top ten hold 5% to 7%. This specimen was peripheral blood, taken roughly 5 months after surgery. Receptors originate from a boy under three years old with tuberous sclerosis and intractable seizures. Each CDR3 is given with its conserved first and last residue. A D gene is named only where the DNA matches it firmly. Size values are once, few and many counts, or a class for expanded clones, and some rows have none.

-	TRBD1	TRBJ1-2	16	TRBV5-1	CASSFEGARDNYGYTF	TGCGCCAGCAGCTTCGAGGGGGCGCGTGACAACTATGGCTACACCTTC
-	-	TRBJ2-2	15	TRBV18	CASSPEYQGPGELFF	TGTGCCAGCTCACCCGAATATCAGGGACCCGGGGAGCTGTTTTTT
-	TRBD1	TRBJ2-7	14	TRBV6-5	CASGTGQGRVEQYF	TGTGCCAGCGGGACGGGACAGGGGCGGGTCGAGCAGTACTTC
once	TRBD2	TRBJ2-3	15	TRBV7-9	CASSSASGGTDTQYF	TGTGCCAGCAGCTCGGCTAGCGGCGGCACAGATACGCAGTATTTT
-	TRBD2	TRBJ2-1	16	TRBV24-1	CATSDRLAGGPDEQFF	TGTGCCACCAGTGACAGACTAGCGGGAGGGCCCGATGAGCAGTTCTTC
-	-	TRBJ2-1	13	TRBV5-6	CASGHSSYNEQFF	TGTGCCAGTGGGCATAGCTCCTACAATGAGCAGTTCTTC
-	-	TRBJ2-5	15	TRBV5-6	CASSGTSDHQETQYF	TGTGCCAGCAGCGGAACCTCGGACCACCAAGAGACCCAGTACTTC
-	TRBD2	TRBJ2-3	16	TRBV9	CASSPERGGRPDTQYF	TGTGCCAGCAGCCCCGAGCGGGGGGGCCGCCCAGATACGCAGTATTTT
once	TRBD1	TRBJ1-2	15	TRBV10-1	CASSYGQGQIYGYTF	TGCGCCAGCAGTTACGGACAGGGACAGATCTATGGCTACACCTTC
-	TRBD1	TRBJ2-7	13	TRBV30	CACFRGQGVEQYF	TGTGCCTGCTTTCGGGGACAGGGGGTAGAGCAGTACTTC
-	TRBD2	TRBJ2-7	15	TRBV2	CASSELRLAGPEQYF	TGTGCCAGCAGTGAACTGCGACTAGCGGGGCCCGAGCAGTACTTC
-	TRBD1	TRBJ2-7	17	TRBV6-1	CASSEAVGTVNLYEQYF	TGTGCCAGCAGTGAAGCGGTAGGGACAGTCAACCTCTACGAGCAGTACTTC
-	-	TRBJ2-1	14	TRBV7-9	CASSFPFGINEQFF	TGTGCCAGCAGCTTCCCTTTTGGGATCAATGAGCAGTTCTTC
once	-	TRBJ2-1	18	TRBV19	CASKPGSFFGTAGNEQFF	TGTGCCAGTAAACCCGGCAGTTTTTTCGGGACAGCGGGCAATGAGCAGTTCTTC
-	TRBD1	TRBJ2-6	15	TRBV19	CASSITGDGANVLTF	TGTGCCAGTAGTATAACAGGGGACGGGGCCAACGTCCTGACTTTC
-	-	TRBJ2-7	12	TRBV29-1	CSVDLGVDEQYF	TGCAGCGTTGACTTAGGGGTCGACGAGCAGTACTTC
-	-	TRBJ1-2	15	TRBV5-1	CASRGGRTPQRGYTF	TGCGCCAGCAGAGGAGGCAGGACCCCTCAGCGTGGCTACACCTTC
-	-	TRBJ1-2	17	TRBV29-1	CSAGEGDITTWDYGYTF	TGCAGCGCGGGCGAGGGGGACATTACCACCTGGGACTATGGCTACACCTTC
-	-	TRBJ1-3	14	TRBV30	CAWRDRNSGNTIYF	TGTGCCTGGAGAGACAGGAACTCTGGAAACACCATATATTTT
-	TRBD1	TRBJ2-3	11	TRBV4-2	CASSPGQGQYF	TGTGCCAGCAGCCCGGGACAGGGGCAGTATTTT
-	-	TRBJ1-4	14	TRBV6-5	CASSSRGGREKLFF	TGTGCCAGCAGTTCGCGGGGAGGCCGGGAAAAACTGTTTTTT
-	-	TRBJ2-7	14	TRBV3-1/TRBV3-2	CASSQVGGANEQYF	TGTGCCAGCAGCCAAGTTGGAGGGGCCAACGAGCAGTACTTC
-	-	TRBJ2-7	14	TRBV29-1	CSVEGGTSSYEQYF	TGCAGCGTTGAAGGTGGGACTTCCTCCTACGAGCAGTACTTC
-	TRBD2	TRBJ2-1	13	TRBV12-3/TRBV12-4	CASREELAGEQFF	TGTGCCAGCAGGGAGGAGCTAGCGGGAGAGCAGTTCTTC
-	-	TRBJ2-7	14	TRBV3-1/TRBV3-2	CASSQDMVSYEQYF	TGTGCCAGCAGCCAAGATATGGTCTCCTACGAGCAGTACTTC
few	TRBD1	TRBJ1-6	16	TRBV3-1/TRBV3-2	CASSQDRTGDGSPLHF	TGTGCCAGCAGCCAAGACAGAACAGGGGATGGTTCACCCCTCCACTTT
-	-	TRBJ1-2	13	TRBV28	CASSGGGYYGYTF	TGTGCCAGCTCGGGGGGGGGCTACTATGGCTACACCTTC
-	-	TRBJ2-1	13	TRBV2	CASKLGSNNEQFF	TGTGCCAGCAAGTTAGGGTCTAACAATGAGCAGTTCTTC
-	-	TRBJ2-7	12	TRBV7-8	CASSLVSYEQYF	TGTGCCAGCAGCTTAGTGTCCTACGAGCAGTACTTC
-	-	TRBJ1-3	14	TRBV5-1	CASSQDKWGNTIYF	TGCGCCAGCAGCCAAGACAAGTGGGGAAACACCATATATTTT
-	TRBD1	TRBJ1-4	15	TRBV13	CASSHAGTGTEKLFF	TGTGCCAGCAGCCATGCTGGGACAGGGACTGAAAAACTGTTTTTT
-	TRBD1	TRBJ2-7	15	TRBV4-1	CASSQEDRGAYEQYF	TGCGCCAGCAGCCAAGAGGACAGGGGCGCCTACGAGCAGTACTTC
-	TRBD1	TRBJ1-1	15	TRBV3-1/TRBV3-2	CASSPGGTGDTEAFF	TGTGCCAGCAGCCCCGGTGGGACAGGGGACACTGAAGCTTTCTTT
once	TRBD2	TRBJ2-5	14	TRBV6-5	CASSSGGQQETQYF	TGTGCCAGCAGTTCGGGGGGGCAACAAGAGACCCAGTACTTC
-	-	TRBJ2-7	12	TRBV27	CASSNTLAEQYF	TGTGCCAGCAGTAACACGTTAGCCGAGCAGTACTTC
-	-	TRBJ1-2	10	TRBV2	CASTGSGYTF	TGTGCCAGCACGGGGAGCGGCTACACCTTC
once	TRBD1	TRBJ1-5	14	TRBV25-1	CASGAGTGNQPQHF	TGTGCCAGCGGCGCTGGGACAGGCAATCAGCCCCAGCATTTT
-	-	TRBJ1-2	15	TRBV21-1	CASSTPGPSFHGYTF	TGTGCCAGCAGCACGCCCGGGCCCAGTTTTCATGGCTACACCTTC
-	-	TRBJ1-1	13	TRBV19	CASSPTVNTEAFF	TGTGCCAGTAGTCCTACAGTGAACACTGAAGCTTTCTTT
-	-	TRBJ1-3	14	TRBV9	CASNTGGMGNTIYF	TGTGCCAGCAATACCGGCGGGATGGGAAACACCATATATTTT
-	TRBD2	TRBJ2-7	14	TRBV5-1	CASKISGGAGEQYF	TGCGCCAGCAAGATTAGCGGGGGGGCCGGCGAGCAGTACTTC
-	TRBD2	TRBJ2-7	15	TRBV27	CASRLAGGPSYEQYF	TGTGCCAGCAGGTTAGCGGGAGGGCCGTCCTACGAGCAGTACTTC
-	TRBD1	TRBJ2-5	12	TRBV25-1	CASSALTGAQYF	TGTGCCAGCTCGGCTTTAACAGGGGCCCAGTACTTC
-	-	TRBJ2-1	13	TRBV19	CASSTQIYNEQFF	TGTGCCAGTAGTACACAGATATACAATGAGCAGTTCTTC
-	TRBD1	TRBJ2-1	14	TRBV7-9	CASRGAGGSYEQFF	TGTGCCAGCAGGGGGGCAGGGGGCAGTTATGAGCAGTTCTTC
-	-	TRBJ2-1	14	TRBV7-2	CASSLGWGDNEQFF	TGTGCCAGCAGCTTAGGTTGGGGGGACAATGAGCAGTTCTTC
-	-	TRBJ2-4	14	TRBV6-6	CASRRGSAKNIQYF	TGTGCCAGCAGACGGGGCTCAGCCAAAAACATTCAGTACTTC
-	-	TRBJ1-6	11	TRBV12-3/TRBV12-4	CASSLGLYLHF	TGTGCCAGCAGTTTAGGGTTATACCTCCACTTT
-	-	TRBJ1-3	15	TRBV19	CASSLQVGSGNTIYF	TGTGCCAGTAGTCTCCAAGTGGGCTCTGGAAACACCATATATTTT